Presented here are 10 T cell receptor beta chains from one specimen sequenced in a study of blood T cell repertoires in COVID-19. Here immunoSEQ multiplex PCR was the method, and the copy in TCRdb shows in-frame clones only, minus some. The sample includes 75,000 or so clones, around 84% of them seen just once. Material for sequencing was peripheral blood. The receptors were gathered from a woman in her 70s with acute or convalescent COVID-19.

CDR3 nucleotides: TGTGCCAGCAGCCTCGGAAGGGGAGGTATCTCACCCCTCCACTTT. Protein sequence: CASSLGRGGISPLHF. The gene calls are TRBV5-6 and TRBJ1-6; a weak D match, TRBD1 (5 bases). This CDR3 has 15 amino acids. Trimming removed 4 bases from V and 10 bases from J, with 18 bases in between. The germline V gene has CDR1 SGHDT and CDR2 YYEEEE.

The V call is TRBV20-1, the J call TRBJ2-7; no clear D gene. The CDR3 has 13 residues. Trimming removed 3 bases at V and 3 bases at J, with 12 bases between. From germline, CDR1 is DFQATT and CDR2 SNEGSKA (reference sequence). This CDR3 reads CSASGPGRYEQYF. CDR3 nucleotide sequence: TGCAGTGCTAGTGGCCCAGGCCGCTACGAGCAGTACTTC.

V gene TRBV9 combines with J gene TRBJ1-3, with a possible D match to TRBD1 (5 bases). The CDR3 is made up of 13 amino acids. CDR1 and CDR2 from the germline V gene are SGDLS and YYNGEE. Trimming stripped 3 bases from V and 3 bases from J, with 7 bases between. CDR3 protein: CASSDRFGNTIYF. CDR3 nucleotides: TGTGCCAGCAGCGACAGGTTTGGAAACACCATATATTTT.

V is TRBV5-6 and J is TRBJ1-2; TRBD1 agrees at 8 bases. The junction had 10 bases not matched to a gene; V was cut back by 5 bases and J by 4 bases. Germline lookup yields CDR1 SGHDT and CDR2 YYEEEE. This CDR3 has 15 amino acids. CDR3 DNA: TGTGCCAGCAGAGACGCAATTGACAGGGGCTATGGCTACACCTTC. Amino acids: CASRDAIDRGYGYTF.

This clone was recorded once. V gene TRBV6-2 or TRBV6-3 combines with J gene TRBJ1-1; tentatively, D is TRBD1 (6 bases). The V end was cut by 5 bases, the J end by 6 bases, with 16 bases between. Per the germline V gene, CDR1 is MNHEY and CDR2 is SVGEGT. This CDR3 spans 14 amino acids. The DNA of the CDR3 is TGTGCCAGCAGTAAATTAACAGGGTTCCCTGAAGCTTTCTTT. Its translation is CASSKLTGFPEAFF.

This clone was counted only a few times. This sequence joins TRBV5-1 and TRBJ2-5; D gene uncertain. Per germline, CDR1 SGHRS and CDR2 YFSETQ. The CDR3 sequence is 15 residues long. V was pared by 7 bases and J by 0 bases, with 16 bases between. CDR3 region: CASGPTAPYQETQYF. The CDR3 DNA is TGCGCCAGCGGGCCTACGGCGCCATACCAAGAGACCCAGTACTTC.

The chain combines TRBV20-1 with TRBJ1-2; no firm D call. This CDR3 is 11 amino acids long. Between the trimmed V and J ends, which lost 4 bases and 5 bases, there was a span of 8 bases. Germline CDR1 and CDR2: DFQATT and SNEGSKA (reference sequence). CDR3 protein: CSAIPGYGYTF. CDR3 in DNA: TGCAGTGCTATTCCGGGGTATGGCTACACCTTC.

The rearrangement joins TRBV30 to TRBJ1-4; 7 positions agree with TRBD1. The germline V gene encodes CDR1 GTSNPN and CDR2 SVGIG (reference sequence). The CDR3 has 15 amino acids. V was pared by 3 bases and J by 3 bases, with 7 bases of the junction left unmatched. The CDR3 DNA is TGTGCCTGGAGCGCGTTAGGGACAGCTAATGAAAAACTGTTTTTT. Its protein product is CAWSALGTANEKLFF.

The chain couples TRBV19 to TRBJ1-2, with 7 bases matching TRBD1. V lost 3 bases and J lost 6; bases outside the gene matches: 10. Germline V gene sequence: CDR1 LNHDA, CDR2 SQIVND (reference sequence). CDR3 size: 15 residues. DNA for the CDR3: TGTGCCAGTAGTATGAAAAACAGGGGACTCCATGGCTACACCTTC. Its translation is CASSMKNRGLHGYTF.

This clone appeared a single time. The chain combines TRBV3-1 (or the pseudogene TRBV3-2) with TRBJ1-4; D not certain. V shed 6 bases and J shed 4 bases, with 12 bases lying between them. From germline, CDR1 is LGHDT and CDR2 YNNKEL (reference sequence). CDR3 length: 14 residues. The CDR3 protein is CASSNTAGNEKLFF. CDR3 nucleotides: TGTGCCAGCAGTAACACGGCAGGTAATGAAAAACTGTTTTTT.